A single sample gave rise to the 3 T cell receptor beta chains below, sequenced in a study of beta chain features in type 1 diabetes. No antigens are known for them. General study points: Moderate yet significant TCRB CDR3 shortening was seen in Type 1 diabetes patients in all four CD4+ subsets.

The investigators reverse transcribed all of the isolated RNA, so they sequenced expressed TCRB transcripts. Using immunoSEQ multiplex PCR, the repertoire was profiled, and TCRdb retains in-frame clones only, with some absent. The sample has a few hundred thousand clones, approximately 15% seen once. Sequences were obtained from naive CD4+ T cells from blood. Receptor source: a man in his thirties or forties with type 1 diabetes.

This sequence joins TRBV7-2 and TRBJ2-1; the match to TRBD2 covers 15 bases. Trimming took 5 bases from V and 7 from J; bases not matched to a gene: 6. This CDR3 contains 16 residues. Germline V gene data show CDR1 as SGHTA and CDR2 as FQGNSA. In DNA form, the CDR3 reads TGTGCCAGCAGCGAGAGGACTAGCGGGGGGGTGAATGAGCAGTTCTTC. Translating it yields CASSERTSGGVNEQFF.

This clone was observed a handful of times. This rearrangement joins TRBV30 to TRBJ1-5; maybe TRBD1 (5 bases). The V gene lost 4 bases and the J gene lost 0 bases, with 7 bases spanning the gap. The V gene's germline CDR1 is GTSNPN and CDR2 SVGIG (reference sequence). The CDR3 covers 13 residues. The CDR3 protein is CAWTGNSNQPQHF. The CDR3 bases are TGTGCCTGGACAGGGAATAGCAATCAGCCCCAGCATTTT.

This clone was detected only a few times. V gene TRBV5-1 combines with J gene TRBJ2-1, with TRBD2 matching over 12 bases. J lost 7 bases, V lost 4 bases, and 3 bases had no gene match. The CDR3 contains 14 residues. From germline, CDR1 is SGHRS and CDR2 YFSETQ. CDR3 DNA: TGCGCCAGCAGCATTGGGACTAGCGGGAATGAGCAGTTCTTC. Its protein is CASSIGTSGNEQFF.